The clone carrying this T cell receptor (beta chain) was seen a handful of times. The antigen remains undetermined. The data derive from a study of cytomegalovirus exposure and HLA in healthy donors. Study observations and caveats: The study recorded fewer than 200 TCR beta chains that were cytomegalovirus-associated. Most TCRs appeared rarely, but some public TCRs recurred in many donors. A classifier reportedly called cytomegalovirus status with high sensitivity and specificity.

TCRdb keeps only in-frame clones here, not all; method: immunoSEQ multiplex PCR. The sample gives more than 150,000 clones, about 80% of which show up once; 2.5% to 3.5% is in the top ten. Germline-derived CDR1 and CDR2 are LNHDA and SQIVND (reference sequence). The V segment lost 5 bases and the J segment 5 bases; nucleotides outside the gene matches: 4. The CDR3 length is 13 residues. The validation cohort, a group of 90 to 150 subjects, included the donors and was separate from the roughly 620-subject first cohort. The sequence was collected from a woman under 30 in good health and CMV-seropositive. The chain recombines TRBV19 with TRBJ1-1, with TRBD1 matching 8 bases. Sequences were obtained from PBMCs. As DNA, the CDR3 is TGTGCCAGTAGTGCCGACAGGGGTACTGAAGCTTTCTTT. Protein product: CASSADRGTEAFF.